Here is one T cell receptor (beta chain) with its context. Antigen unknown. The sample originates from a study of shared clonotypes between healthy human individuals. On the study more broadly: Samples came from a couple of female and a few male donors aged 18 to 49.

Study-level findings and limits: The study sampled only blood, and tissue repertoires likely differ. It was observed that approximately 5% of naive CD4 clonotypes were shared across a few donors. Clonotypes shared by all four donors outscored non-shared clonotypes in generation probability.

V shed 1 base, J shed 8 bases, and the junction held 2 bases outside the gene matches. CDR1 is ENHRY and CDR2 is SYGVKD in the germline V gene. The CDR3 sequence is 14 residues long. Measured with immunoSEQ multiplex PCR; TCRdb has only the in-frame clones, and not every one. There are under 1,900,000 clones in the sample; 98% to 99% occur only once, and about 0.34% lies in the top ten. The source material was naive CD4+ T cells sorted from blood. Subset defined: CD45RA+ positively selected. The genes are TRBV10-3 and TRBJ1-1; 12 bases fit TRBD1. The clonotype comes from a young man in good health. CDR3 region: CAISEWGQGAEAFF. The CDR3 DNA follows: TGTGCCATCAGTGAGTGGGGACAGGGGGCCGAAGCTTTCTTT.